One sample yielded the 9 T cell receptor beta chains listed below, sequenced in a study of T cells in Graves' hyperthyroidism and ophthalmopathy. The TCR beta CDR3 regions underwent amplification using RNA transcripts as the source. The TCR CDR3 first-round RT-PCR relied on the HTBI primer set. TCRdb recomputed calls from the multiplex PCR reads with MiXCR, one row per CDR3 protein. The sample includes some 600,000 distinct CDR3 sequences, around 13% seen only once; the top ten take 5% to 7%. Sequencing used blood. These receptor sequences come from a woman younger than 45 with Graves' hyperthyroidism that later progressed to Graves' ophthalmopathy.

The V and J genes are TRBV19 and TRBJ1-2; D not certain. Germline CDR1 and CDR2: LNHDA and SQIVND (reference sequence). With 5 bases removed from V and 4 bases from J, the gap between germline ends came to 14 bases. The CDR3 totals 14 residues. As DNA, the CDR3 is TGTGCCAGTAGTCCCACCGGGCCGGGCTATGGCTACACCTTC. Its protein is CASSPTGPGYGYTF.

This clonotype was seen more than once but under ten times. A junction boundary mismatches the germline segment, possibly from a read error. V gene TRBV7-9 combines with J gene TRBJ2-1; D gene uncertain. Germline CDR1 SEHNR, CDR2 FQNEAQ (reference sequence). The CDR3 has 13 residues. The CDR3 reads CASSREVYNERFF. The CDR3 region has the DNA TGTGCCAGCAGCCGCGAGGTTTACAATGAGCGGTTCTTC.

This clonotype has a count of ten or more. The rearrangement links TRBV12-3 or TRBV12-4 to TRBJ1-1, with D tentatively TRBD1 (5 bases). The ends were cut back, 4 bases at V and 7 bases at J, with 13 bases in the middle. CDR3 length: 13 residues. The CDR3 sequence is CASSSEGRSEAFF. The CDR3 DNA follows: TGTGCCAGCAGTTCGGAGGGACGGAGTGAAGCTTTCTTT.

The rearrangement links TRBV6-1 to TRBJ1-2; 8 nucleotides align to TRBD1. The CDR3 length is 15 residues. V lost 6 bases, J lost 0 bases, and 6 bases stayed unmatched. Germline V lookup: CDR1 MNHNS, CDR2 SASEGT. Here the CDR3 reads CASRTDRGTNYGYTF. DNA of the CDR3: TGTGCCAGCAGGACCGACAGGGGCACTAACTATGGCTACACCTTC.

Many counts were recorded for this clonotype. The CDR3 DNA sequence: TGTGCCACCGCGATCGGAGAGACCCAGTACTTC. This translates into CATAIGETQYF. The chain is built from TRBV6-2 or TRBV6-3 and TRBJ2-5; no reliable D call. The CDR3 extends over 11 amino acids. Germline CDR1 MNHEY, CDR2 SVGEGT. V lost 10 bases and J lost 4, with 10 bases in between.

CDR3 nucleotides: TGTGCCAGCTTTTGGCAGGGCAACGAGCAGTACTTC. Protein sequence: CASFWQGNEQYF. The J gene is TRBJ2-7, the V gene TRBV2; D may be TRBD1 (5 bases). Trimming cost V 8 bases and J 5 bases, with 13 bases left between them. The CDR3 covers 12 residues. CDR1 SNHLY and CDR2 FYNNEI come from the germline V gene.

This chain connects TRBV27 to TRBJ2-5, with no clear D. The CDR3 consists of 14 residues. CDR1 and CDR2 from the germline V gene are MNHEY and SMNVEV (reference sequence). V lost 3 bases to trimming and J lost 0 bases, with 8 bases between them. CDR3 DNA: TGTGCCAGCAGTTTGTTGGGGTACCAAGAGACCCAGTACTTC. Its protein product is CASSLLGYQETQYF.

This clonotype has just a few counts. The chain carries TRBV9 and TRBJ2-2; D remains ambiguous. This CDR3 contains 13 residues. Germline V lookup: CDR1 SGDLS, CDR2 YYNGEE. The germline V and J ends were trimmed by 2 bases and 6 bases, with 8 bases remaining between them. Written as DNA, the CDR3 is TGTGCCAGCAGCGTGTATAAGGCCGGGGAGCTGTTTTTT. Translation gives CASSVYKAGELFF.

V and J are TRBV5-1 and TRBJ2-2, with 9 bases lining up with TRBD1. Germline CDR1 reads SGHRS; CDR2 reads YFSETQ. The V segment lost 4 bases and the J segment 9 bases; nucleotides outside the gene matches: 13. The CDR3 has 16 amino acids. The CDR3 loop is CASSPRRDREKWELFF. For the CDR3, the DNA is TGCGCCAGCAGCCCTCGGCGGGACAGGGAGAAATGGGAGCTGTTTTTT.